This T cell receptor beta chain emerged from a study of Graves' ophthalmopathy and Graves' hyperthyroidism. The wider study: Ophthalmopathy absent within 18 months of follow-up marked hyperthyroidism as stable.

Study conclusions and caveats: Detection in blood was also observed for most expanded thyroid clonotypes above 0.001 frequency.

Beta-chain TCR CDR3 regions were amplified from RNA transcripts. The first round was an RT-PCR with HTBI primers, and the second round was a multiplex PCR. TCRdb independently ran MiXCR on the multiplex PCR reads; one entry per CDR3 protein. The table shows around 1,000,000 distinct CDR3 sequences, with roughly two fifths occurring only once. This clonotype was seen ten or more times. Its antigen remains unidentified. Germline trimming cut 3 bases from V and 0 bases from J; bases unmatched to any gene: 7. The CDR3 is 18 residues long. Germline lookup yields CDR1 SGHRS and CDR2 YFSETQ. This chain connects TRBV5-1 to TRBJ2-6; 9 bases are shared with TRBD1. What was sequenced was peripheral blood or thyroid tissue (not recorded which). The sequence derives from an adult man with Graves' hyperthyroidism. The CDR3 is CASSWGQGPPSGANVLTF. In DNA form, the CDR3 reads TGCGCCAGCAGCTGGGGACAGGGTCCCCCCTCTGGGGCCAACGTCCTGACTTTC. Supplemented by reference TRBV5-1 and TRBJ2-6, the full variable domain reads KAGVTQTPRYLIKTRGQQVTLSCSPISGHRSVSWYQQTPGQGLQFLFEYFSETQRNKGNFPGRFSGRQFSNSRSEMNVSTLELGDSALYLCASSWGQGPPSGANVLTFGAGSRLTVL.